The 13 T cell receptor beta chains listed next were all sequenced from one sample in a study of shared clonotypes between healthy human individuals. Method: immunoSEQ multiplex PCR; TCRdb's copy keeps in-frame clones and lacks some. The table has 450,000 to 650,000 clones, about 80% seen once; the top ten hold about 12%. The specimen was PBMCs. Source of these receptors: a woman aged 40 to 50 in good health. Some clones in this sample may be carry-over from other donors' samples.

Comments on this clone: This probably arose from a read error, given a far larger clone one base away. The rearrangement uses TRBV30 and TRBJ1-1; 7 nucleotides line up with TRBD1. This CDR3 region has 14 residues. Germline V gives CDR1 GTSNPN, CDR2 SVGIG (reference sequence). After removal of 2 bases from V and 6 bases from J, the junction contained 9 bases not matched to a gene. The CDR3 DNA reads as TGTGCCTGGAGTCCCATAGGGGGCACAGCTGAAGCTTTCTTT. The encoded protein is CAWSPIGGTAEAFF. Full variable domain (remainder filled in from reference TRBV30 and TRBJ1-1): SQTIHQWPATLVQPVGSPLSLECTVEGTSNPNLYWYRQAAGRGLQLLFYSVGIGQISSEVPQNLSASRPQDRQFILSSKKLLLSDSGFYLCAWSPIGGTAEAFFGQGTRLTVV.

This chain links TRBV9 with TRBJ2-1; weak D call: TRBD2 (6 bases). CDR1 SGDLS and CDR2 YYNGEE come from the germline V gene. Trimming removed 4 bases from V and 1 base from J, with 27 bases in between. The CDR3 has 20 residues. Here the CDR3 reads CASSPESGLLIRGSYNEQFF. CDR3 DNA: TGTGCCAGCAGCCCCGAATCTGGACTACTGATCCGTGGGTCCTACAATGAGCAGTTCTTC.

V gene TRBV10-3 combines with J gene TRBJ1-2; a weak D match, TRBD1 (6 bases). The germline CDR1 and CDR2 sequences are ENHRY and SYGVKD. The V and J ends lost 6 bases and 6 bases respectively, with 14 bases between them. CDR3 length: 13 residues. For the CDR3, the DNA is TGTGCCATCAGAAAGGTCGGGGGCCATGGCTACACCTTC. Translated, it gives CAIRKVGGHGYTF.

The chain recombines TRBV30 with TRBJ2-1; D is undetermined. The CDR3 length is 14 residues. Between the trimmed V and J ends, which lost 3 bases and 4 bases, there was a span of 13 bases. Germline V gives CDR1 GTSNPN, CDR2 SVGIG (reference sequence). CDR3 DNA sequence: TGTGCCTGGAGAACCGGACCACATTACAATGAGCAGTTCTTC. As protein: CAWRTGPHYNEQFF.

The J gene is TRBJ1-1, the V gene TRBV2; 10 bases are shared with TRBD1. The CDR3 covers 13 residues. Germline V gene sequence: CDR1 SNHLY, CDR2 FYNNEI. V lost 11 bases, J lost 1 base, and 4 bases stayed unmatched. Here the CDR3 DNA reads TGTGCCGGCGACAGGGGGCGGAACACTGAAGCTTTCTTT. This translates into CAGDRGRNTEAFF.

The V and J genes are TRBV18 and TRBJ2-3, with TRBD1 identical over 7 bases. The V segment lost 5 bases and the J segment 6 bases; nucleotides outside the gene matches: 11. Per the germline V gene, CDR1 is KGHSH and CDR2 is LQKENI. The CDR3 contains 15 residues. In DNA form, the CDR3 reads TGTGCCAGCTCAGGGAACAGGGGCCGAGTGGATACGCAGTATTTT. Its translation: CASSGNRGRVDTQYF.

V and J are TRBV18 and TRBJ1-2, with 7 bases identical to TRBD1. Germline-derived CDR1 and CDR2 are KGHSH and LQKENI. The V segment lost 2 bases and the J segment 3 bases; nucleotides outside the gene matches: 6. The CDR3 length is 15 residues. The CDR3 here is CASSPGTDPYYGYTF. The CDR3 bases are TGTGCCAGCTCACCAGGGACAGACCCCTACTATGGCTACACCTTC.

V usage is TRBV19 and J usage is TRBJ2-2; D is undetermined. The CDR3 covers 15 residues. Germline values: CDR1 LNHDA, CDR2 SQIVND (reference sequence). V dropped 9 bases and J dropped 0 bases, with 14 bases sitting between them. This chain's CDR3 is CASQPTATNTGELFF. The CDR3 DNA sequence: TGTGCCAGCCAACCAACGGCTACGAACACCGGGGAGCTGTTTTTT.

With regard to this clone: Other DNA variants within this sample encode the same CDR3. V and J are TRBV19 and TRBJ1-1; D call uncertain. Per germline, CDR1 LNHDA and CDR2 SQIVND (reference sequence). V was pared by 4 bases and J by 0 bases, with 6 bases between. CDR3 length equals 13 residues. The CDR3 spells CASSTSMNTEAFF. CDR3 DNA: TGTGCCAGTAGTACCTCTATGAACACTGAAGCTTTCTTT.

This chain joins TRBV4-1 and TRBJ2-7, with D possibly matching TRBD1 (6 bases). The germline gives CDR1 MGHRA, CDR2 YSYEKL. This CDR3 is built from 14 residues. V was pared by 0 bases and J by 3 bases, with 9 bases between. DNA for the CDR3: TGCGCCAGCAGCCAAGAACAGGGTCTCTACGAGCAGTACTTC. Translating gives CASSQEQGLYEQYF.

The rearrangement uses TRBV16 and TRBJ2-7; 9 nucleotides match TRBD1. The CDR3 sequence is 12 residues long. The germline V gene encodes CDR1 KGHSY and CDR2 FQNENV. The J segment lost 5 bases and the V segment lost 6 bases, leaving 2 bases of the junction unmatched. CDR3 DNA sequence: TGTGCCAGCAGTGGACAGGGGCACGAGCAGTACTTC. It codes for CASSGQGHEQYF.

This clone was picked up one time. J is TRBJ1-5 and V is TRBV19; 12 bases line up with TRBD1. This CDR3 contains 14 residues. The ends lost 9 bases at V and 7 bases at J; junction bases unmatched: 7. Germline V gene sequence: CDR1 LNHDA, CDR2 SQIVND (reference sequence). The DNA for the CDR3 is TGTGCCAGCCAGGGGACAGGGGGCAGACAGCCCCAGCATTTT. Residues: CASQGTGGRQPQHF. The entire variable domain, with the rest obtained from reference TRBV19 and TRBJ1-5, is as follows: DGGITQSPKYLFRKEGQNVTLSCEQNLNHDAMYWYRQDPGQGLRLIYYSQIVNDFQKGDIAEGYSVSREKKESFPLTVTSAQKNPTAFYLCASQGTGGRQPQHFGDGTRLSIL.

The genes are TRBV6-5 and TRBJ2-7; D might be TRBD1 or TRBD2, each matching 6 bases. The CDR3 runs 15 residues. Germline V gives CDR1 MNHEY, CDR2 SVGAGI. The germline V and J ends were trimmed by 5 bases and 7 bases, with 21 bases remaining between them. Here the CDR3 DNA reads TGTGCCAGCAGTAATCTCCCTTGGGGGGCTGGGGAGCAGTACTTC. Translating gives CASSNLPWGAGEQYF.